This T cell receptor (beta chain) was recovered during a study of neoadjuvant anti-PD-1 for oral cavity cancer. The data were produced by immunoSEQ multiplex PCR, yet TCRdb's version contains in-frame clones alone and is incomplete. The sample holds around 17,000 clones, about 61% seen once. The V end lost 6 bases, the J end lost 2 bases, and 16 bases lay between the germline ends. There are 16 residues in the CDR3. Germline V gene data show CDR1 as MDHEN and CDR2 as SYDVKM. Stage II-IVA oral cavity squamous cell carcinoma was new and untreated by systemic or radiation therapy. Cohort: HPV-negative, locally advanced oral cavity squamous cell carcinoma patients.

The specimen comprised PBMCs, sampled before nivolumab (anti-PD-1) treatment. The rearrangement joins TRBV28 to TRBJ2-2, with D possibly matching TRBD1 (6 bases). The sequence derives from a person aged 35 to 85 with oral cavity squamous cell carcinoma. This CDR3 is CASSQGILINTGELFF. In DNA, the CDR3 is TGTGCCAGCAGCCAGGGGATACTTATTAACACCGGGGAGCTGTTTTTT.